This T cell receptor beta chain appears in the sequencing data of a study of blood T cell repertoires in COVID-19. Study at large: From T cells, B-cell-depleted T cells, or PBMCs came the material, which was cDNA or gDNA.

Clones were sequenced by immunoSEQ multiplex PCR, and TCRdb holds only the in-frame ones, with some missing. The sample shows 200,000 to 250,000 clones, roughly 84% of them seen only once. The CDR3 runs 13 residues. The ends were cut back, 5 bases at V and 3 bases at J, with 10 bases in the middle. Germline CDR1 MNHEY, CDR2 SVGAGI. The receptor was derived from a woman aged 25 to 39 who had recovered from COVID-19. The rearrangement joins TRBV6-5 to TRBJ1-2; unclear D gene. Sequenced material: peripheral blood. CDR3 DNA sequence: TGTGCCAGCAGTCCCGCTAATTACTATGGCTACACCTTC. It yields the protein CASSPANYYGYTF.